The 27 T cell receptor beta chains reported below all come from one sample, sequenced in a study of Graves' ophthalmopathy and Graves' hyperthyroidism. From RNA, the CDR3 regions of TCR beta chains were amplified and sequenced. HTBI primers served in a first-round RT-PCR, which a second-round multiplex PCR followed. MiXCR was run by TCRdb on the multiplex PCR reads, yielding one entry per CDR3 protein. The sample holds 350,000 to 450,000 distinct CDR3 sequences, under 25% seen once. Sequenced material: peripheral blood. All receptors derive from a woman aged 18-30 years with stable Graves' hyperthyroidism.

This clonotype was recorded many times. The V call is TRBV28, the J call TRBJ2-7; D ambiguous. The germline CDR1 and CDR2 sequences are MDHEN and SYDVKM. The length of the CDR3 is 14 residues. Trimming removed 2 bases from V and 0 bases from J, with 8 bases in between. The CDR3 region is CASSLSISSYEQYF. CDR3 in DNA: TGTGCCAGCAGTTTAAGCATCAGCTCCTACGAGCAGTACTTC.

This clonotype has ten or more counts. V gene TRBV20-1 combines with J gene TRBJ1-5; the match to TRBD1 covers 7 bases. Per the germline V gene, CDR1 is DFQATT and CDR2 is SNEGSKA (reference sequence). CDR3 length: 15 amino acids. The trim removed 4 bases at V and 4 bases at J, leaving 10 bases unmatched. CDR3 amino acids: CSAKPPGQNNQPQHF. The CDR3 nucleotides are TGCAGTGCTAAACCTCCGGGACAGAATAATCAGCCCCAGCATTTT.

This clonotype has a count of ten or more. This chain uses TRBV2 with TRBJ2-3; TRBD2 matches at 10 bases. CDR3 length equals 16 residues. Germline V lookup: CDR1 SNHLY, CDR2 FYNNEI. V was clipped by 9 bases and J by 1 base; unmatched bases: 10. This CDR3 reads CASDSVGTSGTDTQYF. The CDR3 nucleotides read TGTGCCAGTGACTCTGTAGGGACTAGCGGCACAGATACGCAGTATTTT.

The rearrangement links TRBV12-3 or TRBV12-4 to TRBJ1-2; tentatively, D is TRBD1 (5 bases). This CDR3 has 14 residues. V was shortened by 3 bases and J by 6 bases, with 14 bases between the two germline ends. CDR3: CASSLQRQSDGYTF. CDR3 nucleotide sequence: TGTGCCAGCAGTTTGCAGCGACAGTCGGATGGCTACACCTTC.

There are many counts of this clonotype. Written as DNA, the CDR3 is TGTGCCAGCAGCTTAATTTCGGGACAAGTCTATAATTCACCCCTCCACTTT. Its protein is CASSLISGQVYNSPLHF. This chain joins TRBV7-8 and TRBJ1-6; D is perhaps TRBD1 (6 bases). The CDR3 has 17 residues. V was cut by 2 bases and J by 3 bases, with 14 bases left in between. Germline V lookup: CDR1 SGHVS, CDR2 FQNEAQ.

Concerning this clonotype: A read error may be the cause here, since a much bigger clone is one base away. V gene TRBV29-1 combines with J gene TRBJ1-1; possibly TRBD1 for D (6 bases). CDR3 length: 14 amino acids. Germline CDR1 SQVTM, CDR2 ANQGSEA. CDR3 in DNA: TGCAGCGTCGCCGTTAGGGGGGTGAACACTGAAGCTTGCTTT. Its translation: CSVAVRGVNTEACF.

Only a few counts were recorded for this clonotype. The rearrangement joins TRBV7-2 to TRBJ2-2; 8 bases match TRBD1. Looked up from germline, CDR1 is SGHTA and CDR2 is FQGNSA. V lost 5 bases and J lost 1; bases outside the gene matches: 6. This CDR3 is built from 16 residues. The CDR3 protein is CASSPTGAMNTGELFF. In nucleotides, the CDR3 is TGTGCCAGCAGCCCGACAGGGGCCATGAACACCGGGGAGCTGTTTTTT.

This chain links TRBV28 with TRBJ2-7; D may be TRBD1 (6 bases). Trimming took 4 bases from V and 2 from J, leaving 15 bases between them. Germline V gene sequence: CDR1 MDHEN, CDR2 SYDVKM. The CDR3 consists of 15 residues. The CDR3 protein is CASSSPGERTYEQYF. The CDR3 region has the DNA TGTGCCAGCAGTTCCCCAGGGGAGCGCACCTACGAGCAGTACTTC.

This rearrangement joins TRBV6-5 to TRBJ2-5, with D tentatively TRBD1 (6 bases). V gave up 2 bases and J gave up 4 bases, with 17 bases separating them. The CDR3 consists of 16 residues. The germline CDR1 and CDR2 sequences are MNHEY and SVGAGI. DNA for the CDR3: TGTGCCAGCAGTTACCCCGGGACATCCTTGGTAGAGACCCAGTACTTC. It specifies CASSYPGTSLVETQYF.

This clonotype was seen at least ten times. The chain joins TRBV27 to TRBJ1-5; D is unresolved. Germline CDR1 reads MNHEY; CDR2 reads SMNVEV (reference sequence). The V and J ends lost 6 bases and 0 bases respectively, with 12 bases between them. This CDR3 region has 15 residues. The DNA for the CDR3 is TGTGCCAGCAGAACACAGCCGTTTAGCAATCAGCCCCAGCATTTT. Protein: CASRTQPFSNQPQHF.

This clonotype was counted ten times or more. The junction and the germline gene differ at one end; a read error may be behind it. V is TRBV4-1 and J is TRBJ2-7; 7 bases line up with TRBD1. Germline loops: CDR1 MGHRA, CDR2 YSYEKL. CDR3 length: 13 amino acids. The CDR3, as DNA: TGCGCCAGCAGCCATCTCGGACAGGCCGAGCAGCACTTC. It translates to CASSHLGQAEQHF.

This chain uses TRBV7-8 with TRBJ1-2; the D is unclear. The CDR3 totals 17 residues. V was pared by 4 bases and J by 6 bases, with 24 bases between. Germline CDR1 reads SGHVS; CDR2 reads FQNEAQ. The CDR3 sequence is CASSSSGRSTRRDGYTF. In DNA form, the CDR3 reads TGTGCCAGCAGCTCTTCGGGTCGCTCCACCCGAAGGGATGGCTACACCTTC.

This clonotype was found many times. The chain uses TRBV28 and TRBJ2-7; possibly TRBD1 for D (5 bases). CDR3 length: 12 amino acids. Trimming shortened V by 9 bases and J by 1 base, and 10 bases separated the two germline ends. CDR1 and CDR2 from the germline V gene are MDHEN and SYDVKM. The CDR3 region is CASAGLSYEQYF. In nucleotides, the CDR3 is TGTGCCAGTGCAGGGTTATCCTACGAGCAGTACTTC.

The chain carries TRBV5-1 and TRBJ2-2, with D unclear. Trimming cost V 5 bases and J 7 bases, with 9 bases left between them. In germline, CDR1 is SGHRS, CDR2 YFSETQ. The CDR3 has 12 residues. CDR3 sequence: CASSWVDGELFF. DNA for the CDR3: TGCGCCAGCAGTTGGGTCGACGGGGAGCTGTTTTTT.

The table lists this clonotype with many counts. This rearrangement joins TRBV19 to TRBJ1-1, with a possible D match to TRBD1 (6 bases). Germline V gives CDR1 LNHDA, CDR2 SQIVND (reference sequence). The CDR3 runs to 16 residues. With 3 bases removed from V and 4 bases from J, the gap between germline ends came to 18 bases. This chain's CDR3 is CASSISRWGGPTEAFF. In DNA form, the CDR3 reads TGTGCCAGTAGTATCTCTCGTTGGGGGGGCCCCACTGAAGCTTTCTTT.

Comment on this clonotype: The junction does not match germline at one end; this may be a read error. CDR3 in amino acids: CASSLEAAGNSNEQYF. The CDR3 DNA reads TGTGCCAGCAGCTTAGAGGCAGCGGGCAACTCCAACGAGCAGTACTTC. The V and J genes are TRBV11-2 and TRBJ2-7; TRBD2 is a possible D gene (6 bases). The CDR3 contains 16 residues. CDR1 SGHAT and CDR2 FQNNGV come from the germline V gene.

This clonotype has a count of ten or more. This CDR3 is CASSTGGSSYEQYF. The CDR3 bases are TGCGCCAGCTCTACGGGGGGCAGCTCCTACGAGCAGTACTTC. The chain joins TRBV5-1 to TRBJ2-7, with D maybe TRBD2 (7 bases). The CDR3 contains 14 residues. Germline V gene lookup returns CDR1 SGHRS and CDR2 YFSETQ. With 7 bases removed from V and 0 bases from J, the gap between germline ends came to 14 bases.

This clonotype was recorded at least ten times. The rearrangement links TRBV2 to TRBJ2-7; 14 bases match TRBD2. From germline, CDR1 is SNHLY and CDR2 FYNNEI. The V segment lost 7 bases and the J segment 5 bases; nucleotides outside the gene matches: 13. This CDR3 is built from 17 residues. The CDR3 loop reads CASTQFQGTSGRNEQYF. In nucleotides, the CDR3 is TGTGCCAGCACCCAATTCCAAGGGACTAGCGGGAGAAACGAGCAGTACTTC.

This clonotype has at least ten counts. The genes are TRBV27 and TRBJ1-5; D not certain. CDR3 length equals 12 residues. Trimming cost V 8 bases and J 5 bases, with 10 bases left between them. Germline lookup yields CDR1 MNHEY and CDR2 SMNVEV (reference sequence). CDR3 coding DNA: TGTGCCAGCCGGAACCCGGATCAGCCCCAGCATTTT. Protein sequence: CASRNPDQPQHF.

The table lists this clonotype with a few counts. The V call is TRBV7-2, the J call TRBJ2-7; 7 bases agree with TRBD1. V was pared by 4 bases and J by 4 bases, with 10 bases of the junction left unmatched. The CDR3 loop spans 15 amino acids. Germline V gene sequence: CDR1 SGHTA, CDR2 FQGNSA. The CDR3 bases are TGTGCCAGCAGCTCGCGACAGGGTCACGGATACGAGCAGTACTTC. Translating it yields CASSSRQGHGYEQYF.

The sample holds many counts of this clonotype. The V and J genes are TRBV20-1 and TRBJ2-5, with D possibly TRBD1 on 6 matching bases. CDR3 length: 13 residues. The germline V and J ends were trimmed by 6 bases and 2 bases, with 13 bases remaining between them. CDR1 is DFQATT, CDR2 SNEGSKA, per germline (reference sequence). CDR3 amino acids: CSARRGTQETQYF. The CDR3, as DNA: TGCAGTGCACGAAGGGGGACACAAGAGACCCAGTACTTC.

This clonotype was seen a handful of times. The chain recombines TRBV28 with TRBJ2-7; no definite D call. In germline, CDR1 is MDHEN, CDR2 SYDVKM. V dropped 5 bases and J dropped 0 bases, with 14 bases sitting between them. The CDR3 runs 15 residues. This CDR3 is CASSPMTTFSYEQYF. The DNA for the CDR3 is TGTGCCAGCAGTCCCATGACGACCTTCTCCTACGAGCAGTACTTC.

In this sample, this clonotype turned up many times. The chain is built from TRBV6-1 and TRBJ1-6; 11 positions match TRBD1. The CDR3 covers 15 residues. Germline V gene data show CDR1 as MNHNS and CDR2 as SASEGT. The V segment lost 5 bases and the J segment 7 bases; nucleotides outside the gene matches: 4. The chain's CDR3 is CASSRTGGANSPLHF. CDR3 bases: TGTGCCAGCAGTCGGACAGGGGGCGCAAATTCACCCCTCCACTTT.

The rearrangement links TRBV6-1 to TRBJ2-7; D might be TRBD2 (5 bases). CDR1 and CDR2 (germline): MNHNS, SASEGT. Trimming cost V 6 bases and J 2 bases, with 14 bases left between them. The CDR3 contains 14 residues. The CDR3 nucleotides read TGTGCCAGCAGCCTACGGGATCCTACCTACGAGCAGTACTTC. Encoded protein: CASSLRDPTYEQYF.

This rearrangement joins TRBV6-2 or TRBV6-3 to TRBJ2-7; D is uncertain. The germline V gene has CDR1 MNHEY and CDR2 SVGEGT. The CDR3 is 13 residues long. The ends were cut back, 4 bases at V and 9 bases at J, with 16 bases in the middle. The CDR3, as DNA: TGTGCCAGCAGTTTGGCAGGTCCTACGGGGCAGTACTTC. It encodes CASSLAGPTGQYF.

This chain uses TRBV19 with TRBJ1-3; D not certain. Trimming stripped 3 bases from V and 0 bases from J, with 21 bases between. CDR1 and CDR2 (germline): LNHDA, SQIVND (reference sequence). The CDR3 contains 19 residues. This CDR3 reads CASSMEAARRIISGNTIYF. The CDR3 region has the DNA TGTGCCAGTAGTATGGAGGCGGCGCGCCGGATCATCTCTGGAAACACCATATATTTT.

This clonotype came up many times. The chain has TRBV12-3 or TRBV12-4 and TRBJ2-5; 9 bases are shared with TRBD2. CDR3 size: 14 residues. With 6 bases clipped from V and 9 bases from J, the junction kept 11 bases outside the gene matches. CDR3 bases: TGTGCCAGCAGGCTTCGGGTAGCGGGAGACCCCCAGTACTTC. Translation gives CASRLRVAGDPQYF.